Listed below are T cell receptor beta chains from one sample, sequenced in a study of blood T cell repertoires in COVID-19. Method: immunoSEQ multiplex PCR; TCRdb's copy keeps in-frame clones and lacks some. The data hold 250,000 to 300,000 clones, with approximately 87% observed a single time. Sequencing input: peripheral blood. The receptors were gathered from a woman aged 40 to 50 who had recovered from COVID-19. CDR3s include the opening cysteine and the closing phenylalanine or tryptophan. A D gene is named only where the DNA matches it firmly. Only some rows state a clone size, as once, few, many or a class for expanded clones.

j_call d_call clone_size v_call cdr3_aa cdr3_nt
TRBJ1-4 NA NA TRBV5-1 CASRGKANEKLFF TGCGCCAGCAGGGGCAAAGCTAATGAAAAACTGTTTTTT
TRBJ1-3 TRBD1 NA TRBV18 CASSAQGATGNTIYF TGTGCCAGCTCCGCACAGGGGGCGACTGGAAACACCATATATTTT
TRBJ2-5 TRBD2 NA TRBV6-1 CASSEVWRLAGVGTQYF TGTGCCAGCAGTGAAGTGTGGAGGCTAGCGGGGGTGGGGACCCAGTACTTC
TRBJ2-2 NA NA TRBV2 CASSGERTGELFF TGTGCCAGCAGTGGTGAGCGAACCGGGGAGCTGTTTTTT
TRBJ2-3 NA NA TRBV7-8 CASSSTSGQLSPSTDTQYF TGTGCCAGCAGCTCTACCTCTGGACAGTTATCCCCTAGCACAGATACGCAGTATTTT
TRBJ1-1 NA NA TRBV25-1 CASSNQGLEEAFF TGTGCCAGCAGTAATCAGGGGTTGGAAGAAGCTTTCTTT
TRBJ2-3 NA many TRBV7-9 CASSFRVGSTDTQYF TGTGCCAGCAGCTTCAGGGTGGGGAGCACAGATACGCAGTATTTT
TRBJ2-2 TRBD1 NA TRBV7-9 CASSTGTGPAGELFF TGTGCCAGCAGCACCGGGACAGGGCCGGCCGGGGAGCTGTTTTTT
TRBJ1-2 NA NA TRBV12-3/TRBV12-4 CASTQGVDGYTF TGTGCCAGCACCCAAGGGGTGGATGGCTACACCTTC
TRBJ2-2 NA NA TRBV10-1 CASRAGNTGELFF TGCGCCAGTCGGGCGGGAAACACCGGGGAGCTGTTTTTT
TRBJ1-2 NA NA TRBV7-2 CASSSGLGYGYTF TGTGCCAGCAGCTCCGGACTGGGCTATGGCTACACCTTC
TRBJ2-5 TRBD2 NA TRBV27 CASSSGTSGGPQETQYF TGTGCCAGCAGTTCGGGGACTAGCGGGGGGCCTCAAGAGACCCAGTACTTC
TRBJ1-2 NA NA TRBV6-5 CASSRQDQNYGYTF TGTGCCAGCAGTCGACAGGACCAAAACTATGGCTACACCTTC
TRBJ2-2 NA NA TRBV14 CASSQGYARAGELFF TGTGCCAGCAGCCAAGGGTATGCCCGGGCCGGGGAGCTGTTTTTT
TRBJ2-3 TRBD2 NA TRBV10-1 CASSDPGAGGRTDTQYF TGCGCCAGCAGTGACCCCGGGGCGGGGGGCCGCACAGATACGCAGTATTTT
TRBJ1-1 NA NA TRBV6-6 CATLEAFF TGTGCCACTTTGGAAGCTTTCTTT
TRBJ1-2 NA NA TRBV5-4 CASSYRPGINYGYTF TGTGCCAGCAGCTACCGGCCGGGTATCAACTATGGCTACACCTTC
TRBJ1-5 TRBD1 NA TRBV2 CASSVGQVFQPQHF TGTGCCAGCAGTGTCGGACAGGTTTTTCAGCCCCAGCATTTT
TRBJ1-4 NA NA TRBV9 CASSAQTGVNEKLFF TGTGCCAGCAGCGCACAGACAGGCGTCAATGAAAAACTGTTTTTT
TRBJ2-3 NA NA TRBV4-3 CASRLTRSSTDTQYF TGCGCCAGCAGACTTACCAGGTCTAGCACAGATACGCAGTATTTT
TRBJ2-3 NA NA TRBV18 CASSGRQLSTDTQYF TGTGCCAGCTCAGGACGACAGTTAAGCACAGATACGCAGTATTTT
TRBJ2-5 NA NA TRBV4-2 CASSQANRDPTQYF TGTGCCAGCAGCCAAGCGAACAGGGACCCGACCCAGTACTTC
TRBJ1-1 NA few TRBV7-9 CALRRPNTEAFF TGTGCCCTCAGGCGACCTAACACTGAAGCTTTCTTT
TRBJ1-2 NA NA TRBV7-2 CASSYDRAYGYTF TGTGCCAGCAGCTACGACAGAGCCTATGGCTACACCTTC
TRBJ2-5 TRBD2 NA TRBV11-2 CASSLGLAGHQETQYF TGTGCCAGCAGCTTAGGGCTAGCGGGGCACCAAGAGACCCAGTACTTC
TRBJ1-1 NA NA TRBV11-2 CASSLEAGLWNTEAFF TGTGCCAGCAGCTTAGAGGCGGGGCTCTGGAACACTGAAGCTTTCTTT
TRBJ1-1 TRBD1 NA TRBV6-5 CASSYSRGQGTEAFF TGTGCCAGCAGTTATTCCAGGGGGCAGGGCACTGAAGCTTTCTTT
TRBJ2-5 NA NA TRBV4-1 CASSPGVQETQYF TGCGCCAGCAGCCCGGGGGTCCAAGAGACCCAGTACTTC
TRBJ1-4 NA NA TRBV7-9 CASSLGGTSGKLFF TGTGCCAGCAGCTTAGGGGGGACATCCGGGAAACTGTTTTTT